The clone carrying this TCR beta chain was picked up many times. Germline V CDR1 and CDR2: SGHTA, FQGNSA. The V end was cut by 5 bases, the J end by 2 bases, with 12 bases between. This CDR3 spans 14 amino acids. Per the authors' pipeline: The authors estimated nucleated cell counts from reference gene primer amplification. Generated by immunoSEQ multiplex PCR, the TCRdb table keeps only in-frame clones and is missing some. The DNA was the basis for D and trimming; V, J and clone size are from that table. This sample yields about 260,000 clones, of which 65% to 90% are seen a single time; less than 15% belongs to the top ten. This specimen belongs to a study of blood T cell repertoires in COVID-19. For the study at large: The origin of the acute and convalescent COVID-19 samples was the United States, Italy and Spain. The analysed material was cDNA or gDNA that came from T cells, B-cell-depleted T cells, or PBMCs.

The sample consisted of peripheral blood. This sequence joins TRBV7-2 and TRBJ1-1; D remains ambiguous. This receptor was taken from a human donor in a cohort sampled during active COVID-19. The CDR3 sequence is CASSARRGNTEAFF. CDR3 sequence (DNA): TGTGCCAGCAGCGCTAGGCGGGGAAACACTGAAGCTTTCTTT.